The present TCR beta chain was sequenced within a study of blood T cell repertoires in COVID-19 (dated by TCRdb to about 2020). In terms of the full investigation: Collaborator samples came from the United States, Italy and Spain and covered acute and convalescent phases of COVID-19. HLA class I and class II types, where available, came from metadata supplied by the sample provider rather than from assay-based typing. Subjects who had been exposed to COVID-19, were actively infected with it, or had recovered from it provided the deeply sampled blood TCRbeta repertoires that made up the dataset. The sample metadata nearly always contained a de-identified subject ID, COVID-19 status, age in years and sex. The prospective study material was composed of cDNA or gDNA derived from T cells, B-cell-depleted T cells, or PBMCs. Samples came from the ongoing ImmuneRACE study (first 160 participants) plus 1,254 subjects from 6 global collaborators. The repertoires were released in a freely available public database meant as a resource for research on the immune response to SARS-CoV-2. The full study reports these points: The amount of clinical and demographic metadata varied by source and participant and was provided uncurated.

Each collaborating institution followed its own protocols to collect whole blood in K2EDTA tubes. For TCRbeta analysis, collaborator samples were shipped as frozen whole blood, as isolated PBMCs, or as DNA extracted from either sample type. TCRbeta CDR3 regions were amplified from genomic DNA using the immunoSEQ Assay, a bias-controlled multiplex PCR. Concerning the study's data processing: Within the assay, amplification of reference gene primers was used to estimate how many nucleated cells each sample contained. To quantify the absolute abundance of each unique TCRbeta CDR3 rearrangement, sequence reads were collapsed and filtered. For each sample, productive Simpson clonality was calculated by taking the square root of Simpson's diversity index across productive rearrangements. TCRdb provides this immuneACCESS table in a form limited to in-frame rearrangements. Some clones are lacking; in checked studies, under half of them reflect an unresolved V gene, and why the rest are absent is not known. V and J calls and clone size follow that table, whereas D and trimming were derived from the DNA. The sample table lists over 100,000 clones, roughly three quarters of them with a count of one. The leading ten clones occupy about 1.9% of the sample.

The germline V gene (reference sequence) specifies GTSNPN as CDR1 and SVGIG as CDR2. From cysteine to phenylalanine, the CDR3 is 13 amino acids long. Only the CDR3 DNA is retained, 39 bases long and in frame from the first base. V was cut back by 4 bases and J by 6 bases, leaving a gap of 13 bases between them. Comment on this clone: Its cognate antigen has yet to be identified. Base qualities were left out, and no much larger clone turns up one base away.

The sequenced sample was peripheral blood. The chain links TRBV30 with TRBJ1-5, with the D gene uncertain. This TCR came from a woman in her 70s with acute or convalescent COVID-19. The sequence in DNA is TGTGCCTGGAACTACAACCGCGCTCAGCCCCAGCATTTT. It is translated as CAWNYNRAQPQHF.